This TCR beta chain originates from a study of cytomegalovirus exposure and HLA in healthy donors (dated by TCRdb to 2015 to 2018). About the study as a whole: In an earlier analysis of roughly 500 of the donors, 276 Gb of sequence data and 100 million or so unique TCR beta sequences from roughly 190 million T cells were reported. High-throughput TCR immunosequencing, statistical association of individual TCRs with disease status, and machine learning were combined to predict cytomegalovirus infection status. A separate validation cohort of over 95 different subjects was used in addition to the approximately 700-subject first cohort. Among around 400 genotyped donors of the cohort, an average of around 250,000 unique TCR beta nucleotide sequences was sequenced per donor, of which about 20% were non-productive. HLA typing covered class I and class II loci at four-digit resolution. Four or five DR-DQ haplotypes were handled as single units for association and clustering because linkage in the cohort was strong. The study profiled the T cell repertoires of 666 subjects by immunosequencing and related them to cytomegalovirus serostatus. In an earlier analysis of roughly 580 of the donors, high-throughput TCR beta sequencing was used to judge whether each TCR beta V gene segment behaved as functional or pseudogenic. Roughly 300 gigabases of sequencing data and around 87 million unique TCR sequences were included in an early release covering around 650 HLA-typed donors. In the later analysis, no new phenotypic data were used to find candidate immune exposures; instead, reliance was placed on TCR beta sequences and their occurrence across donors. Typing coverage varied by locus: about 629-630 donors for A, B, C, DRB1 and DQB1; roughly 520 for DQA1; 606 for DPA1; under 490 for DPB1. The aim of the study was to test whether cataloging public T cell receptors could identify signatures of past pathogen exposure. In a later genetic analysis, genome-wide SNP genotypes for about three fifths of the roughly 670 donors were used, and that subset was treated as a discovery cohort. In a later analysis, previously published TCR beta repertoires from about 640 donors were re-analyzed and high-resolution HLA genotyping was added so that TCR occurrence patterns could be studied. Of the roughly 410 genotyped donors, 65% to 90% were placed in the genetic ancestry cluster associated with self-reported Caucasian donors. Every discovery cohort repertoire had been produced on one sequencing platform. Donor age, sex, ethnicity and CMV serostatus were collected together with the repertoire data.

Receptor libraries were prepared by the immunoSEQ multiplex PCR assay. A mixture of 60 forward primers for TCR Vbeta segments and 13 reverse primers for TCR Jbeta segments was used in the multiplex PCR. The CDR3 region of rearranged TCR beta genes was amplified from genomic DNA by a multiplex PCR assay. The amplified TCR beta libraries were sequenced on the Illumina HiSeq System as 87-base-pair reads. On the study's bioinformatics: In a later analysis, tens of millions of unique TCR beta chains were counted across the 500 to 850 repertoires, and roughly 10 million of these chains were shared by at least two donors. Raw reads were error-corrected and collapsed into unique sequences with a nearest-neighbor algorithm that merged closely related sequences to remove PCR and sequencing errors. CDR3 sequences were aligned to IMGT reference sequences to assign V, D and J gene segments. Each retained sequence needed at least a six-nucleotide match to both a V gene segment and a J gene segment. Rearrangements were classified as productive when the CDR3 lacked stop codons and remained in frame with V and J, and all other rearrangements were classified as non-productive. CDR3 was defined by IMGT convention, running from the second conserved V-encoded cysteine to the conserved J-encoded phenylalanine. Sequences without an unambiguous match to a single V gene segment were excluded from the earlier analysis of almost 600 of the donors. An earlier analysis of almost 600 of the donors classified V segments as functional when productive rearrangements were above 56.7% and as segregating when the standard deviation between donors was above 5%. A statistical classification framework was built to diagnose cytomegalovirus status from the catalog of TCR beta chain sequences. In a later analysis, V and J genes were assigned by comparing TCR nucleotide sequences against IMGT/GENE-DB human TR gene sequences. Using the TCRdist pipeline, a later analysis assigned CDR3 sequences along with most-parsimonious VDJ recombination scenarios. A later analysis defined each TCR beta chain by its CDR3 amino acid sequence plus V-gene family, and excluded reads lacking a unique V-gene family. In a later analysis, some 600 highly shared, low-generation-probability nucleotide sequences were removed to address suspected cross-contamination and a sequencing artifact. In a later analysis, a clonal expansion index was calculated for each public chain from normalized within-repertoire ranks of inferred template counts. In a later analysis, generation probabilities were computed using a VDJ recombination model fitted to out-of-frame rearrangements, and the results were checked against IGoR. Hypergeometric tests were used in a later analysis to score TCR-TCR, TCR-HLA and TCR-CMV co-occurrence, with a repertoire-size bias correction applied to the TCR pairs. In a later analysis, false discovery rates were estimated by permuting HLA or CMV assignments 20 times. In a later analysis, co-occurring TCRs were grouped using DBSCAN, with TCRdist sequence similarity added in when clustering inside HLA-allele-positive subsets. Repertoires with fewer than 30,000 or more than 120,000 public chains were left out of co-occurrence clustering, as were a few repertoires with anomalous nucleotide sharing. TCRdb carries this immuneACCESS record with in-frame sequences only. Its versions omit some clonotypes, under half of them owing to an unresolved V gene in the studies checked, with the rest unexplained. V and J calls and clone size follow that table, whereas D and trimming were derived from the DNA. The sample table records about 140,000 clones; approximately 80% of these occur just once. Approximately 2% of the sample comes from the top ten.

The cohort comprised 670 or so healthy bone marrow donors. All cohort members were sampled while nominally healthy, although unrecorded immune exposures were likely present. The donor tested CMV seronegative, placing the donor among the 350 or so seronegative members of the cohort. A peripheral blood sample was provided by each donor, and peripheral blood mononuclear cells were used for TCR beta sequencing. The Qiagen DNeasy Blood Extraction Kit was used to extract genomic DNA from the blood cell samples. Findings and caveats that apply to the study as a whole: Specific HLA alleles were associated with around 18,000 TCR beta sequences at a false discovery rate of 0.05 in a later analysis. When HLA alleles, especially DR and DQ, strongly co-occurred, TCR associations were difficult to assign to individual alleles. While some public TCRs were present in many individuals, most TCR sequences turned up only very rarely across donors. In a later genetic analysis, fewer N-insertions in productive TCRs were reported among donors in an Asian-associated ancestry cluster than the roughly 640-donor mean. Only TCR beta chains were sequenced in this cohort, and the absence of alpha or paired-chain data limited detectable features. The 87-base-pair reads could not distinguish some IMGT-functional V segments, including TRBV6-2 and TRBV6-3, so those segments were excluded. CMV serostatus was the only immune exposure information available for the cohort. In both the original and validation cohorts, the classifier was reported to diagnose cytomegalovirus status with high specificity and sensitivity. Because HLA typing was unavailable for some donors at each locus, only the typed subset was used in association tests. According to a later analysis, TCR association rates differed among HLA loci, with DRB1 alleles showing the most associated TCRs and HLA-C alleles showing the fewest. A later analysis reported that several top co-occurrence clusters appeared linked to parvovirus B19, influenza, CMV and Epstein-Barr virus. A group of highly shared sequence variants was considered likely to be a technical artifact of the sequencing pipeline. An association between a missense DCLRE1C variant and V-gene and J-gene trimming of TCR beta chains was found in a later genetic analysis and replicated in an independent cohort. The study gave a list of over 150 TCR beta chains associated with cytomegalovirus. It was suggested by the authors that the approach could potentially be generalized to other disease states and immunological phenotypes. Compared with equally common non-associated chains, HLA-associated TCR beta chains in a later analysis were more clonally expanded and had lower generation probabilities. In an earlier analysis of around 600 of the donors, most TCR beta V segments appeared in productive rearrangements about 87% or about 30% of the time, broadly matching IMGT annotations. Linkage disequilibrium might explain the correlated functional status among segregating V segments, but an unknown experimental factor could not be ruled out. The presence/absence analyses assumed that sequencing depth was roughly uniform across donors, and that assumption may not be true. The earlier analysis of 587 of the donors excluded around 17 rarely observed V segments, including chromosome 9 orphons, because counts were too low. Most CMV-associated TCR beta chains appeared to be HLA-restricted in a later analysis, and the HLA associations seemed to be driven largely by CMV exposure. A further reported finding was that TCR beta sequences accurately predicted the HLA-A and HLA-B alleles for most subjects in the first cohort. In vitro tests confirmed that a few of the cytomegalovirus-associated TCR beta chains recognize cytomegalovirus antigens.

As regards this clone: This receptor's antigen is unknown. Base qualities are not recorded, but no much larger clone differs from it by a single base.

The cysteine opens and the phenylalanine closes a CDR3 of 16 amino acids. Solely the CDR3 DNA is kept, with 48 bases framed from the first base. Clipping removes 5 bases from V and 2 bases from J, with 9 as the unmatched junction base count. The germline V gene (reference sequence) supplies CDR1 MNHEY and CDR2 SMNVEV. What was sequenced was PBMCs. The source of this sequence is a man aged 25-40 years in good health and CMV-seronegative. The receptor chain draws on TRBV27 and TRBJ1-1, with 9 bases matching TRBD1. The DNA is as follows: TGTGCCAGCAGTCCGGACAGGGGCAGTACTAACACTGAAGCTTTCTTT. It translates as CASSPDRGSTNTEAFF.